This T cell receptor (beta chain) was documented in a study of shared clonotypes between healthy human individuals. Regarding the study as a whole: In having few donors, the study represented limited genetic and exposure-history diversity.

Comments on this clone: Its antigen is currently unknown.

Sequencing was performed with immunoSEQ multiplex PCR; in TCRdb, only in-frame clones are kept and a portion is missing. This table holds more than 150,000 clones, approximately 70% found once. Trimming took off 2 bases at V and 4 bases at J, with 10 bases between the two ends. The V gene's germline CDR1 is SGHNT and CDR2 YYREEE (reference sequence). This CDR3 is 13 amino acids long. The receptor was derived from a man aged 25 to 40 in good health. Sequenced material: memory CD4+ T cells sorted from blood. Subset: CD45RA-negative fraction. The V call is TRBV5-4, the J call TRBJ2-7; possible D gene TRBD2, 5 bases. For the CDR3, the DNA is TGTGCCAGCAGCTTTAGGAGCGGATACGAGCAGTACTTC. This sequence encodes CASSFRSGYEQYF.